This TCR beta chain was profiled in a study of neurological immune-mediated disorders. Study-level information: Within the group of 34 multiple sclerosis patients, around 30 were relapsing-remitting, while 3 were secondary progressive.

This clonotype was recorded many times. Its specificity is not known. The team produced cDNA through 5'RACE using 10-nucleotide random UMIs. TCRdb ran MiXCR on the 5' RACE reads and lists one entry per CDR3 protein. Of about 80,000 distinct CDR3 sequences in the sample, over 4.5% were seen once. The sample's time point: longitudinal time-point 2. Whole-study findings and limits: Across subjects, no CDR3 amino acid sequence appeared in expanded clones of more than one subject, a finding that suggested private repertoires in all groups.

V was cut by 4 bases and J by 4 bases, with 16 bases left in between. CDR1 and CDR2 from the germline V gene are SGHDT and YYEEEE. The CDR3 spans 15 residues. Sequenced sample: PBMCs. The chain carries TRBV5-6 and TRBJ2-3; a possible D gene is TRBD1 (6 bases). The receptor was isolated from a woman aged 60-70 years with multiple sclerosis. The CDR3 region has the DNA TGTGCCAGCAGCCTCTCCAGGGGTGTGGCAGATACGCAGTATTTT. Amino acids: CASSLSRGVADTQYF. Full variable domain (remainder filled in from reference TRBV5-6 and TRBJ2-3): DAGVTQSPTHLIKTRGQQVTLRCSPKSGHDTVSWYQQALGQGPQFIFQYYEEEERQRGNFPDRFSGHQFPNYSSELNVNALLLGDSALYLCASSLSRGVADTQYFGPGTRLTVL.